Below, 11 T cell receptor beta chains from the same sample are listed, as sequenced in a study of T cell responses to AZD1222 COVID-19 vaccine. Data came from immunoSEQ multiplex PCR; TCRdb stores just in-frame clones and leaves some out. The sample carries about 130,000 clones, more than 75% recorded once. The sample in question was peripheral blood, obtained 28 days after the second AZD1222 dose. Every receptor here comes from an adult who received the AZD1222 COVID-19 vaccine.

The J gene is TRBJ1-6, the V gene TRBV20-1; D might be TRBD1 (5 bases). The ends were cut back, 3 bases at V and 8 bases at J, with 8 bases in the middle. The CDR3 spans 12 residues. Looked up from germline, CDR1 is DFQATT and CDR2 is SNEGSKA (reference sequence). CDR3: CSASGGDSPLHF. The DNA for the CDR3 is TGCAGTGCTAGTGGGGGGGATTCACCCCTCCACTTT.

The chain recombines TRBV28 with TRBJ1-2, with D perhaps TRBD1 (6 bases). There are 14 residues in the CDR3. V shed 6 bases and J shed 4 bases, with 15 bases lying between them. CDR1 is MDHEN, CDR2 SYDVKM, per germline. The CDR3: CASSSQGTPYGYTF. The CDR3 DNA follows: TGTGCCAGCAGCTCCCAGGGGACCCCCTATGGCTACACCTTC.

The rearrangement links TRBV12-3 or TRBV12-4 to TRBJ2-1; the D gene is possibly TRBD1 (5 bases). The ends were cut back, 3 bases at V and 10 bases at J, with 10 bases in the middle. There are 12 residues in the CDR3. The CDR3 DNA sequence: TGTGCCAGCAGTTTCCAGGGTGGCGAGCAGTTCTTC. Translating it yields CASSFQGGEQFF.

The chain recombines TRBV5-6 with TRBJ1-3; D perhaps matches TRBD1 (6 bases). The CDR3 has 14 amino acids. With 4 bases removed from V and 0 bases from J, the gap between germline ends came to 8 bases. Germline V gives CDR1 SGHDT, CDR2 YYEEEE. The CDR3 region has the DNA TGTGCCAGCAGCACAGGGTACTCTGGAAACACCATATATTTT. Protein sequence: CASSTGYSGNTIYF.

The chain links TRBV27 to TRBJ2-3, with 10 bases identical to TRBD1. Losses at the gene ends were 5 bases for V and 0 bases for J; bases not matched to a gene: 20. This CDR3 comprises 21 residues. The V gene's germline CDR1 is MNHEY and CDR2 SMNVEV (reference sequence). The CDR3 protein is CASSPRSWDRGFPSSTDTQYF. The DNA of the CDR3 is TGTGCCAGCAGTCCGCGTTCTTGGGACAGGGGATTCCCGTCTAGCACAGATACGCAGTATTTT.

The chain couples TRBV5-1 to TRBJ2-1; tentative D call: TRBD1 (6 bases). CDR1 and CDR2 from the germline V gene are SGHRS and YFSETQ. This CDR3 has 14 amino acids. V lost 4 bases and J 8 bases, leaving 16 bases between the germline ends. Written as DNA, the CDR3 is TGCGCCAGCAGCCCTCTTGGGGGCCCTGATGAGCAGTTCTTC. Its translation is CASSPLGGPDEQFF.

The chain recombines TRBV12-5 with TRBJ1-1; no clear D. Trimming cost V 8 bases and J 1 base, with 17 bases left between them. CDR3 size: 15 residues. In germline, CDR1 is LGHNT, CDR2 FRNRAP. The CDR3 region is CASSIVGNRNTEAFF. DNA of the CDR3: TGTGCTAGTTCCATCGTTGGGAACAGGAACACTGAAGCTTTCTTT.

The chain couples TRBV19 to TRBJ1-4; no clear D. Trimming cost V 2 bases and J 7 bases, with 2 bases left between them. Germline V gives CDR1 LNHDA, CDR2 SQIVND (reference sequence). The CDR3 has 11 residues. CDR3 bases: TGTGCCAGTAGTATACCTGAAAAACTGTTTTTT. It specifies CASSIPEKLFF.

The genes are TRBV11-1 and TRBJ1-1, with a tentative D call TRBD1 (5 bases). The CDR3 sequence is 15 residues long. The V and J ends lost 2 bases and 5 bases respectively, with 15 bases between them. Germline V gene sequence: CDR1 SGHAT, CDR2 FQDESV (reference sequence). The CDR3 here is CASSLWGSEGTEAFF. The CDR3 nucleotides are TGTGCCAGCAGCTTATGGGGGAGTGAGGGGACTGAAGCTTTCTTT.

The genes are TRBV5-6 and TRBJ1-1; the match to TRBD1 covers 7 bases. There are 13 residues in the CDR3. V lost 2 bases and J lost 4; bases outside the gene matches: 2. The germline gives CDR1 SGHDT, CDR2 YYEEEE. The CDR3 nucleotides read TGTGCCAGCAGCTTCTCAGGGGGCACTGAAGCTTTCTTT. It specifies CASSFSGGTEAFF.

The chain employs TRBV6-5 and TRBJ1-6, with TRBD1 matching 8 bases. J was trimmed by 9 bases and V by 2 bases; bases with no gene match: 9. The V gene's germline CDR1 is MNHEY and CDR2 SVGAGI. The CDR3 runs 16 residues. The CDR3 bases are TGTGCCAGCAGTTACCTCACCAGGGGGCGAGCTTCACCCCTCCACTTT. Translated: CASSYLTRGRASPLHF.